This T cell receptor (beta chain) was captured by sequencing in a study of cytomegalovirus exposure and HLA in healthy donors. PCR involved 60 Vbeta and 13 Jbeta primers. Repertoires were generated with immunoSEQ multiplex PCR, while TCRdb's copy carries only in-frame clones and drops some. The sample holds approximately 76,000 clones; roughly 60% are singletons and the top ten take approximately 5.7%. Trimming pared 3 bases from V and 3 bases from J, leaving 15 bases between. Germline V lookup: CDR1 MGHRA, CDR2 YSYEKL. The CDR3 covers 16 residues. The chain couples TRBV4-1 to TRBJ2-1; D perhaps matches TRBD2 (5 bases). Specimen: PBMCs. This clonotype was sampled from a man in his thirties or forties in good health and CMV-seropositive. The CDR3 here is CASSQDLAGRYNEQFF. In DNA form, the CDR3 reads TGCGCCAGCAGCCAGGACTTAGCAGGTCGCTACAATGAGCAGTTCTTC.